Below are 27 T cell receptor beta chains sequenced from a single sample in a study of tumor and adjacent non-tumor tissue in lung cancer. Three rounds of nested PCR, following a modified ARM-PCR protocol, produced the TCRbeta library. Via MiXCR, TCRdb re-called the multiplex PCR reads, giving one row per CDR3 protein. The table has about 98,000 distinct CDR3 sequences, 75% to 85% seen once. No cell sorting was done before RNA was extracted from the tissue. The normal lung tissue was taken more than 3 cm from the tumor edge. Sequencing input: distant non-tumor lung tissue. The receptors derive from a man aged 55 to 69 with small cell lung cancer.

The chain recombines TRBV29-1 with TRBJ2-5; 12 nucleotides agree with TRBD2. V gave up 7 bases and J gave up 2 bases; unmatched junction bases: 17. CDR1 SQVTM and CDR2 ANQGSEA come from the germline V gene. CDR3 size: 18 residues. CDR3 DNA: TGCAGCGCCGCGATGGGGGGACTAGCGGGTGGAGAGCAAGAGACCCAGTACTTC. Amino acids: CSAAMGGLAGGEQETQYF.

The chain employs TRBV6-6 and TRBJ2-3; a possible D gene is TRBD2 (6 bases). The CDR3 runs 17 residues. Germline CDR1 reads MNHNY; CDR2 reads SVGAGI (reference sequence). The V end lost 0 bases, the J end lost 4 bases, and 17 bases lay between the germline ends. The CDR3 bases are TGTGCCAGCAGTTACTCGGTTGGAGGGCCAGGGCCAGATACGCAGTATTTT. Encoded protein: CASSYSVGGPGPDTQYF.

This chain joins TRBV4-2 and TRBJ1-5; no reliable D call. The V gene's germline CDR1 is LGHNA and CDR2 YNFKEQ. The CDR3 extends over 14 amino acids. CDR3 in amino acids: CTISQEHGNQPQHF. Here the CDR3 DNA reads TGTACCATCAGCCAAGAGCACGGGAATCAGCCCCAGCATTTT.

Notes on this clonotype: One end of the junction varies from germline; a read error may be responsible. This chain connects TRBV5-1 to TRBJ2-7; 8 bases are shared with TRBD1. Per the germline V gene, CDR1 is SGHRS and CDR2 is YFSETQ. The CDR3 runs 18 residues. The CDR3 region has the DNA TGCGCCAGGAGCTGGAATCCGGCGACAGGGGTCTTCTCCTACGAGCAGTACTTC. Its protein product is CARSWNPATGVFSYEQYF.

This clonotype was observed a single time. A much larger clone differs from this one at a single base, so this may be a read error. The CDR3 does not end in the conserved phenylalanine or tryptophan, so this is likely a read error. The chain joins TRBV20-1 to TRBJ1-2; TRBD1 aligns across 7 bases. The CDR3 totals 13 residues. V lost 6 bases to trimming and J lost 1 base; unmatched junction nucleotides: 5. Germline CDR1 and CDR2: DFQATT and SNEGSKA (reference sequence). The CDR3 reads CSATDRVNYGYTY. CDR3 coding DNA: TGCAGTGCAACCGACAGGGTTAACTATGGCTACACCTAC.

Remarks on this clonotype: A single base separates this from a much larger clone, so it may be a read error. This chain joins TRBV20-1 and TRBJ2-1, with 10 bases that match TRBD2. After removal of 4 bases from V and 9 bases from J, the junction contained 15 bases not matched to a gene. This CDR3 contains 16 residues. The germline CDR1 and CDR2 sequences are DFQATT and SNEGSKA (reference sequence). The CDR3 is CSAINNPLAGMGEQFF. In nucleotides, the CDR3 is TGCAGTGCTATAAACAATCCACTAGCGGGAATGGGTGAGCAGTTCTTC.

A note on this clonotype: At one end the junction does not follow the germline gene, possibly because of a read error. The gene calls are TRBV29-1 and TRBJ2-1; D remains ambiguous. Germline V gene lookup returns CDR1 SQVTM and CDR2 ANQGSEA. The CDR3 length is 15 residues. CDR3 region: CSVVTRSFRYNEQFF. CDR3 nucleotides: TGCAGTGTTGTAACCCGCTCGTTTCGCTACAATGAGCAGTTCTTC.

In its sample, this clonotype was seen a few times. Just one base apart from a much larger clone, this may be a read error. It is likely a read error, because the conserved phenylalanine at the end of the CDR3 is missing. The V call is TRBV6-5, the J call TRBJ1-5; 9 nucleotides agree with TRBD1. Germline V lookup: CDR1 MNHEY, CDR2 SVGAGI. The CDR3 is made up of 17 amino acids. J was trimmed by 3 bases and V by 6 bases; bases with no gene match: 12. This chain's CDR3 is CASSPGQGKGYNQPQHS. Written as DNA, the CDR3 is TGTGCCAGCAGCCCAGGACAGGGGAAAGGATACAATCAGCCCCAGCATTCT.

Concerning this clonotype: A single base separates this from a much larger clone, so it may be a read error. No conserved phenylalanine or tryptophan is present at the end of the CDR3, so a read error is the likely explanation. This chain's CDR3 is CSAGETSGWDEQFS. CDR3 nucleotide sequence: TGCAGTGCTGGAGAGACTAGCGGTTGGGATGAGCAGTTCTCC. The gene calls are TRBV20-1 and TRBJ2-1; 9 positions match TRBD2. Germline CDR1 and CDR2: DFQATT and SNEGSKA (reference sequence). This CDR3 comprises 14 residues.

Comments on this clonotype: A much larger clone differs by one base, so this may be a read error. The J gene is TRBJ1-5, the V gene TRBV7-8, with no clear D. The CDR3 spans 14 residues. Trimming pared 5 bases from V and 6 bases from J, leaving 14 bases between. Germline V gene data show CDR1 as SGHVS and CDR2 as FQNEAQ. The CDR3 DNA is TGTGCCAGCAGCCTTGAGTCCAGGAGTCAGCCCCAGCATTTT. It encodes CASSLESRSQPQHF.

With respect to this clonotype: A much larger clone lies a single base off, so this may be a read error. V gene TRBV28 combines with J gene TRBJ1-5; D is unclear. CDR3 length: 12 residues. Germline loops: CDR1 MDHEN, CDR2 SYDVKM. The DNA for the CDR3 is TGTTCCAGCAGTTTGGTTGGTCAGCCCCAGCATTTT. This sequence encodes CSSSLVGQPQHF.

Notes on this clonotype: A much larger clone differs from this one at a single base, so this may be a read error. The chain employs TRBV11-2 and TRBJ2-1, with D perhaps given as TRBD1 or TRBD2 (5 bases each). This CDR3 is 15 amino acids long. V gave up 5 bases and J gave up 6 bases, with 17 bases separating them. CDR1 SGHAT and CDR2 FQNNGV come from the germline V gene. Written as DNA, the CDR3 is TGTGCCAGCAGCATAGGACCTGAGGGGAGCAATGAGCAGTTCTTC. Amino acid sequence: CASSIGPEGSNEQFF.

As concerns this clonotype: As the CDR3 is not closed by the conserved phenylalanine or tryptophan, this likely results from a read error. The chain joins TRBV10-2 to TRBJ2-1; D unclear. Trimming removed 10 bases at V and 9 bases at J, with 19 bases between. CDR1 is WSHSY, CDR2 SAAADI, per germline. This CDR3 region has 13 residues. Written as DNA, the CDR3 is TGCGCCAACTGCGAGACTGGCCAGAGTGAGCAGTTCTCC. Protein sequence: CANCETGQSEQFS.

With regard to this clonotype: Given the absence of the conserved phenylalanine or tryptophan at the CDR3 end, a read error is likely. The chain recombines TRBV5-5 with TRBJ2-7, with TRBD2 matching 10 bases. From germline, CDR1 is SGHKS and CDR2 YYEKEE (reference sequence). J was trimmed by 3 bases and V by 8 bases; bases with no gene match: 8. The CDR3 runs 14 residues. CDR3 in amino acids: CASNPWTSGYEQYY. CDR3 DNA sequence: TGTGCCAGTAACCCCTGGACTAGCGGCTACGAGCAGTACTAC.

This chain uses TRBV6-6 with TRBJ2-1; D not resolved. Germline values: CDR1 MNHNY, CDR2 SVGAGI (reference sequence). This CDR3 has 14 residues. Trimming took off 8 bases at V and 5 bases at J, with 16 bases between the two ends. The CDR3 loop is CASGRTHTHNEQFF. CDR3 nucleotides: TGTGCCAGCGGACGGACCCACACACACAATGAGCAGTTCTTC.

A word on this clonotype: Sequence at one end of the junction differs from germline and may be a read error. The chain uses TRBV11-2 and TRBJ2-5; D is uncertain. There are 15 residues in the CDR3. CDR1 and CDR2 from the germline V gene are SGHAT and FQNNGV. The CDR3 loop reads CASSSRLVVLEAQYF. The CDR3 nucleotides are TGTGCCAGCAGCTCGCGATTAGTGGTCCTAGAGGCCCAGTACTTC.

DNA of the CDR3: TGTGCCAACACCCCCCCCGCGGGAACTCGCTACAATGAGCAGTTCTTC. It encodes CANTPPAGTRYNEQFF. The chain carries TRBV12-3 or TRBV12-4 and TRBJ2-1, with a possible D match to TRBD2 (6 bases). The V and J ends lost 10 bases and 3 bases respectively, with 22 bases between them. This CDR3 spans 16 amino acids.

V gene TRBV11-2 combines with J gene TRBJ1-6; 7 nucleotides match TRBD1. J was trimmed by 14 bases and V by 6 bases; bases with no gene match: 10. The CDR3 covers 13 residues. CDR1 is SGHAT and CDR2 is FQNNGV in the germline V gene. The CDR3 DNA follows: TGTGCCAGCAGTGACGACAGGGCTCTGGCCCTCCACTTT. Its translation: CASSDDRALALHF. The whole variable domain, remainder taken from reference TRBV11-2 and TRBJ1-6, is EAGVAQSPRYKIIEKRQSVAFWCNPISGHATLYWYQQILGQGPKLLIQFQNNGVVDDSQLPKDRFSAERLKGVDSTLKIQPAKLEDSAVYLCASSDDRALALHFGNGTRLTVT.

Concerning this clonotype: A much larger clonotype is one base distant, so this may be a read error. The chain carries TRBV5-1 and TRBJ2-2; 11 nucleotides line up with TRBD2. This CDR3 contains 17 residues. CDR1 and CDR2 (germline): SGHRS, YFSETQ. The CDR3 loop is CANSPGLAVTNTGELFF. CDR3 sequence (DNA): TGCGCCAACAGCCCGGGACTAGCGGTCACGAACACCGGGGAGCTGTTTTTT.

This clonotype was seen more than once but under ten times. CDR3 in amino acids: CASSLVSGTANTEAFF. In nucleotides, the CDR3 is TGTGCCAGCAGCTTAGTCTCCGGGACGGCGAACACTGAAGCTTTCTTT. The rearrangement links TRBV5-6 to TRBJ1-1, with D possibly being TRBD1 (5 bases). In germline, CDR1 is SGHDT, CDR2 YYEEEE. Trimming removed 2 bases from V and 1 base from J, with 15 bases in between. The CDR3 length is 16 residues.

A note on this clonotype: A read error may explain this, as a much larger clone is one base away. V is TRBV20-1 and J is TRBJ1-1; D is possibly TRBD1 (5 bases). The germline CDR1 and CDR2 sequences are DFQATT and SNEGSKA (reference sequence). V lost 6 bases and J lost 0, with 8 bases in between. The CDR3 has 12 residues. DNA for the CDR3: TGCAGTGCCGAGGGGCTGAACACTGAAGCTTTCTTT. This translates into CSAEGLNTEAFF.

On this clonotype: The junction differs from germline at one of its ends, possibly a read error. The chain recombines TRBV6-2 or TRBV6-3 with TRBJ1-5; 9 bases fit TRBD1. Germline CDR1 reads MNHEY; CDR2 reads SVGEGT. The CDR3 length is 15 residues. CDR3 DNA sequence: TGTGCTAGCAGCGGGCCCGGACAGGGGAATCAGCCCCACCATTTT. Translating it yields CASSGPGQGNQPHHF.

In regard to this clonotype: At one end the junction does not follow the germline gene, possibly because of a read error. The J gene is TRBJ1-3, the V gene TRBV4-2; D ambiguous. The CDR3 is 14 residues long. Germline V gene data show CDR1 as LGHNA and CDR2 as YNFKEQ. The CDR3 sequence: CAGRQESGGNTIYF. The CDR3 bases are TGTGCCGGCAGACAAGAATCCGGCGGAAACACCATATATTTT.

This rearrangement joins TRBV6-6 to TRBJ2-7; D uncertain. The CDR3 is 13 residues long. The germline V and J ends were trimmed by 8 bases and 10 bases, with 21 bases remaining between them. Germline V gives CDR1 MNHNY, CDR2 SVGAGI (reference sequence). The CDR3 bases are TGTGCCAGCGGAGTGGGGTCGATACTCGAACAGTACGTC. The encoded protein is CASGVGSILEQYV.

The V call is TRBV29-1, the J call TRBJ2-1; TRBD2 matches at 7 bases. The V gene's germline CDR1 is SQVTM and CDR2 ANQGSEA. Trimming removed 7 bases from V and 13 bases from J; junction bases left unmatched: 22. The CDR3 runs 15 residues. DNA for the CDR3: TGCAGCGGAGCCCCGCTGCGGGGGTATTACAATAATCAGTTCTTC. Its translation is CSGAPLRGYYNNQFF.

A remark on this clonotype: One end of the junction is discordant with germline, which a read error may explain. The chain carries TRBV12-5 and TRBJ2-1, with 7 nucleotides matching TRBD2. Germline loops: CDR1 LGHNT, CDR2 FRNRAP. This CDR3 spans 21 amino acids. The chain's CDR3 is CASGLVPIPGLVGRSCNEQFF. The DNA of the CDR3 is TGTGCTAGTGGTTTGGTACCTATCCCTGGACTAGTGGGGCGTTCCTGCAATGAGCAGTTCTTC.

In the case of this clonotype: A read error is possible here, since a much larger clone lies one base away. The chain recombines TRBV28 with TRBJ2-3; 12 bases are shared with TRBD1. This CDR3 spans 15 amino acids. Per germline, CDR1 MDHEN and CDR2 SYDVKM. The DNA for the CDR3 is TGTGGCAGCAGTCCGGGACAGGGGGCGACAGATACGCAGTATTTT. Its translation: CGSSPGQGATDTQYF. Looking up the rest from reference TRBV28 and TRBJ2-3 gives the full variable domain: DVKVTQSSRYLVKRTGEKVFLECVQDMDHENMFWYRQDPGLGLRLIYFSYDVKMKEKGDIPEGYSVSREKKERFSLILESASTNQTSMYLCGSSPGQGATDTQYFGPGTRLTVL.